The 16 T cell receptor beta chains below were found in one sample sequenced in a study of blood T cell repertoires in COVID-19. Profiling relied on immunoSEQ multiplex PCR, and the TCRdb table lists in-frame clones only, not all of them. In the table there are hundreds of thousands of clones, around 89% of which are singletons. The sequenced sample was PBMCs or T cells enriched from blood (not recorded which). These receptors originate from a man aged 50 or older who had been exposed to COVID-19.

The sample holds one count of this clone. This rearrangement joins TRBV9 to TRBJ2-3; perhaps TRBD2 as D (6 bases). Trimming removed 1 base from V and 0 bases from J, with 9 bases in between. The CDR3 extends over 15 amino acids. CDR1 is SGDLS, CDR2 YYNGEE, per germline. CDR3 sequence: CASSVSAGSTDTQYF. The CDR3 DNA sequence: TGTGCCAGCAGCGTATCGGCGGGGAGCACAGATACGCAGTATTTT.

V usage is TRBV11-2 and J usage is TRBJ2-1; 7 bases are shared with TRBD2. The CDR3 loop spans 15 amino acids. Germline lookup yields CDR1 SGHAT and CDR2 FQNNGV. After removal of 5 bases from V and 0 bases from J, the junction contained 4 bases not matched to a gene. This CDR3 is CASSVTSVSYNEQFF. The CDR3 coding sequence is TGTGCCAGCAGCGTCACTAGCGTCTCCTACAATGAGCAGTTCTTC.

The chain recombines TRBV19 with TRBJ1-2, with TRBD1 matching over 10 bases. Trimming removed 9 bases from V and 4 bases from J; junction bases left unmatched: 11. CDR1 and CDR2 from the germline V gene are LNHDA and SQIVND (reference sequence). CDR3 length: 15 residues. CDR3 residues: CASTQGTGVFYGYTF. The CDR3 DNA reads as TGTGCCAGCACTCAAGGGACAGGGGTATTCTATGGCTACACCTTC.

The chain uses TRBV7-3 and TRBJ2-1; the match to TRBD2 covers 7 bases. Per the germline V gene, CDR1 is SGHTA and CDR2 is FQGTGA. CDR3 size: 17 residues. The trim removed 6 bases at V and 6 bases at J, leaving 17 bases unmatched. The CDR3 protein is CASSKLALAPGFNEQFF. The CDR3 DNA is TGTGCCAGCAGTAAACTAGCGTTGGCCCCGGGTTTCAATGAGCAGTTCTTC.

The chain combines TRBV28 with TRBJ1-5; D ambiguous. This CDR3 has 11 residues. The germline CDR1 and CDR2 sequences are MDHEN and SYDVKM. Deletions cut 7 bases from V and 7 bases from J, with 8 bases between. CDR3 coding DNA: TGTGCCAGCATGGCAAAACAGCCCCAGCATTTT. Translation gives CASMAKQPQHF. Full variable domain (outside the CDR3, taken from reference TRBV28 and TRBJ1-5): DVKVTQSSRYLVKRTGEKVFLECVQDMDHENMFWYRQDPGLGLRLIYFSYDVKMKEKGDIPEGYSVSREKKERFSLILESASTNQTSMYLCASMAKQPQHFGDGTRLSIL.

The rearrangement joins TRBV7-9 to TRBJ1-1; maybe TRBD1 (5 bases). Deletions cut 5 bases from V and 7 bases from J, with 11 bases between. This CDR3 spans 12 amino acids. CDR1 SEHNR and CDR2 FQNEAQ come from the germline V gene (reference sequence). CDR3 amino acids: CASSPRAFEAFF. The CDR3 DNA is TGTGCCAGCAGCCCCAGGGCTTTTGAAGCTTTCTTT. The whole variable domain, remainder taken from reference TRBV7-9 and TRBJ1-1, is DTGVSQNPRHKITKRGQNVTFRCDPISEHNRLYWYRQTLGQGPEFLTYFQNEAQLEKSRLLSDRFSAERPKGSFSTLEIQRTEQGDSAMYLCASSPRAFEAFFGQGTRLTVV.

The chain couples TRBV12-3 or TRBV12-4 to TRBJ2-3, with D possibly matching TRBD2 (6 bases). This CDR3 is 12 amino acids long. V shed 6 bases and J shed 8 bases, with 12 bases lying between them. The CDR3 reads CASRAMGGTQYF. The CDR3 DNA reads TGTGCCAGCAGAGCGATGGGGGGTACGCAGTATTTT.

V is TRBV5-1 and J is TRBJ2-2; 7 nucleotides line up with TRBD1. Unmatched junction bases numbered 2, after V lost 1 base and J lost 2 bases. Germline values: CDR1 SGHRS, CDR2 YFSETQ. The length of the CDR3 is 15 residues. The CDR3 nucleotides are TGCGCCAGCAGCTTGCGACAGGGTAACACCGGGGAGCTGTTTTTT. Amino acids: CASSLRQGNTGELFF.

The CDR3, as DNA: TGTGCCAGCAGTCCCGGGACAGGAACATACAATGAGCAGTTCTTC. It is translated as CASSPGTGTYNEQFF. V gene TRBV5-4 combines with J gene TRBJ2-1; 8 positions match TRBD1. Germline trimming cut 5 bases from V and 4 bases from J; bases unmatched to any gene: 8. This CDR3 is built from 15 residues. The germline V gene has CDR1 SGHNT and CDR2 YYREEE (reference sequence).

This CDR3 is CASSLLPPGQGSGYTF. CDR3 nucleotide sequence: TGTGCCAGCAGCCTCCTACCACCGGGACAGGGTTCTGGCTACACCTTC. The genes are TRBV14 and TRBJ1-2, with TRBD1 matching 9 bases. CDR1 and CDR2 (germline): SGHDN, FVKESK. The V gene end was trimmed by 4 bases and the J gene end by 7 bases; junction bases not matched to a gene: 13. The CDR3 has 16 residues.

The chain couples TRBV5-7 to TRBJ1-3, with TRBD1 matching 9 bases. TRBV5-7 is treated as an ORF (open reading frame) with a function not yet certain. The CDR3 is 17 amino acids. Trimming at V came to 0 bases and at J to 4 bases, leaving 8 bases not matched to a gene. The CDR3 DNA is TGTGCCAGCAGCTTGGAGGGACAGGGAAGTTCAGGAAACACCATATATTTT. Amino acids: CASSLEGQGSSGNTIYF.

CDR3 residues: CASSLDRGHEQYF. The CDR3 DNA sequence: TGTGCCAGCAGCTTGGACAGGGGTCACGAGCAGTACTTC. The gene calls are TRBV5-6 and TRBJ2-7; 7 bases align to TRBD1. CDR1 SGHDT and CDR2 YYEEEE come from the germline V gene. The J segment lost 5 bases and the V segment lost 0 bases, leaving 2 bases of the junction unmatched. The CDR3 is 13 amino acids.

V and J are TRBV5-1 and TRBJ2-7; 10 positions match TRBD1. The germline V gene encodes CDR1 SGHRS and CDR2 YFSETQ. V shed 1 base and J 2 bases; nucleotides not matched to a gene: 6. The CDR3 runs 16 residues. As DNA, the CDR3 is TGCGCCAGCAGCTTGTCTTCCGGGACAGGGGCCTACGAGCAGTACTTC. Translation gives CASSLSSGTGAYEQYF.

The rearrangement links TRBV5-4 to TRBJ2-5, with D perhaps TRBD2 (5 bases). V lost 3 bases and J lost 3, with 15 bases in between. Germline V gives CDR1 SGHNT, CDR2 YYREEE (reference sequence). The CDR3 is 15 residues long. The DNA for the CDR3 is TGTGCCAGCAGCTCCCGGGATAGCGCGGAAGAGACCCAGTACTTC. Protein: CASSSRDSAEETQYF.

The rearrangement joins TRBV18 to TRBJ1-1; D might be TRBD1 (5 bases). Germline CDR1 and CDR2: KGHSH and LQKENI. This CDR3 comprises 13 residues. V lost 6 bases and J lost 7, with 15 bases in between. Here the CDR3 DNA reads TGTGCCAGCTCCCCCAACCTAGACAGTGAAGCTTTCTTT. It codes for CASSPNLDSEAFF.

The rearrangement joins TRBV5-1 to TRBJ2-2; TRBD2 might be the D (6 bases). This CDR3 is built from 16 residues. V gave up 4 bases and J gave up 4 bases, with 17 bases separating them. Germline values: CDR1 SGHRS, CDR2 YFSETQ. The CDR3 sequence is CASSLGPQAGTGELFF. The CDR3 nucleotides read TGCGCCAGCAGCCTGGGACCCCAAGCGGGCACCGGGGAGCTGTTTTTT.